A single sample is the source of the 6 T cell receptor beta chains below, sequenced in a study of CD8 T cells in ankylosing spondylitis. Study-wide results and limits: One TCR beta motif, made up of under ten highly homologous variants, appeared characteristic of ankylosing spondylitis blood.

Antigens of these TCRs are unknown. TCRdb itself ran the 5' RACE reads through MiXCR, one entry per CDR3 protein. The table has 800,000 to 900,000 distinct CDR3 sequences, 10% to 15% seen once; the top ten hold 0.45% to 0.6%. The sample was blood, either unsorted or a sorted T cell fraction (not recorded which). The receptor source for this set is a male donor with ankylosing spondylitis.

The chain combines TRBV20-1 with TRBJ1-1; no firm D call. Deletions cut 1 base from V and 2 bases from J, with 8 bases between. Per germline, CDR1 DFQATT and CDR2 SNEGSKA (reference sequence). The CDR3 runs 13 residues. CDR3 in amino acids: CSARGRGNTEAFF. The CDR3 nucleotides are TGCAGTGCTAGAGGACGGGGAAACACTGAAGCTTTCTTT.

This clonotype was picked up many times. The chain links TRBV15 to TRBJ1-3; tentatively, D is TRBD1 (6 bases). V lost 5 bases, J lost 0 bases, and 14 bases lay in between. Germline V CDR1 and CDR2: LNHNV, YYDKDF (reference sequence). The CDR3 sequence is 16 residues long. CDR3 amino acids: CATSWGRTDSGNTIYF. The CDR3, as DNA: TGTGCCACCAGCTGGGGGAGGACAGACTCTGGAAACACCATATATTTT.

This clonotype has at least ten counts. An end of the junction differs from the germline gene, which may be a read error. The rearrangement links TRBV7-2 to TRBJ2-1; possible D gene TRBD2, 6 bases. Germline V gene data show CDR1 as SGHTA and CDR2 as FQGNSA. CDR3 length: 11 residues. The CDR3 protein is CASSLAVEQFF. The CDR3 bases are TGCGCCAGCAGCTTAGCGGTTGAGCAGTTCTTC.

The table lists this clonotype with many counts. V is TRBV10-3 and J is TRBJ1-1; D possibly corresponds to TRBD1 (6 bases). CDR1 and CDR2 from the germline V gene are ENHRY and SYGVKD. The CDR3 loop spans 13 amino acids. The germline V and J ends were trimmed by 8 bases and 5 bases, with 15 bases remaining between them. The CDR3 DNA follows: TGTGCCATCTGGGGGGCGGGTCTGACTGAAGCTTTCTTT. Translating it yields CAIWGAGLTEAFF.

V gene TRBV7-3 combines with J gene TRBJ2-3, with TRBD2 as a possible D gene (6 bases). The germline V gene encodes CDR1 SGHTA and CDR2 FQGTGA. This CDR3 region has 14 residues. V shed 5 bases and J shed 7 bases, with 16 bases lying between them. CDR3 sequence: CASSLGTRGNTQYF. CDR3 coding DNA: TGTGCCAGCAGCCTAGGGACTCGTGGGAATACGCAGTATTTT.

This chain joins TRBV20-1 and TRBJ2-7; 9 positions match TRBD2. V trimming: 4 bases; J trimming: 3 bases; junction bases outside the gene matches: 13. The germline V gene encodes CDR1 DFQATT and CDR2 SNEGSKA (reference sequence). This CDR3 contains 16 residues. CDR3 amino acids: CSATKTGTSSLYEQYF. The CDR3 coding sequence is TGCAGTGCTACCAAAACCGGGACTAGCTCCCTCTACGAGCAGTACTTC.